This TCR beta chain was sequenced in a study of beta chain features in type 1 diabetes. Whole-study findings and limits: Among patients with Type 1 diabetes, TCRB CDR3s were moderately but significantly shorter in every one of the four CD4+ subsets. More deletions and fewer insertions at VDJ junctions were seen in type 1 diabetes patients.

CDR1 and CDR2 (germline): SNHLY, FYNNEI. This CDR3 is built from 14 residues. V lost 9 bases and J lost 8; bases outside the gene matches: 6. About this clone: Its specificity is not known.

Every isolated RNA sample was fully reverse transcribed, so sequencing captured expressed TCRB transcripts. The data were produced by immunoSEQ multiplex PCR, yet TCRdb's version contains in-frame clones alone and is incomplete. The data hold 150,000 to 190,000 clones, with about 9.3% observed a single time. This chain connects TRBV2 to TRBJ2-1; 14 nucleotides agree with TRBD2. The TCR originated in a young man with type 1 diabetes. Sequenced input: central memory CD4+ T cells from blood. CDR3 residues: CARGTSGSSDEQFF. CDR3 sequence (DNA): TGTGCCAGGGGGACTAGCGGGAGTAGTGATGAGCAGTTCTTC.